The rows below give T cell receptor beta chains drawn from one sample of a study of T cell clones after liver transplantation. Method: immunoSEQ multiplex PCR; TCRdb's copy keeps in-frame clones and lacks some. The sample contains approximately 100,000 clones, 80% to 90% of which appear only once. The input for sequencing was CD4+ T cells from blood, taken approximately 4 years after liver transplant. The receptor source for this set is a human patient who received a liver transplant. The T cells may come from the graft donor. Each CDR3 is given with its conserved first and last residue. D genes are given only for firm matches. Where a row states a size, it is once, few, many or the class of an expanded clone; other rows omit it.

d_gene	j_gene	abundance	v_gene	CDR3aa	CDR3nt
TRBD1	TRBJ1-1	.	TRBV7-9	CASSAQGLGTEAFF	TGTGCCAGCAGCGCACAGGGGCTAGGGACTGAAGCTTTCTTT
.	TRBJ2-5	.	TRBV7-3	CASSFGRWETQYF	TGTGCCAGCAGCTTCGGCAGGTGGGAGACCCAGTACTTC
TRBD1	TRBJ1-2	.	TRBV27	CASSSLGQGRDHGYTF	TGTGCCAGCAGTTCCCTCGGACAGGGAAGGGACCATGGCTACACCTTC
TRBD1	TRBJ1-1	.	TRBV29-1	CSVSTGRTEAFF	TGCAGCGTTTCGACAGGGCGGACTGAAGCTTTCTTT
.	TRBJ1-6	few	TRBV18	CASSPTGLDSPLHF	TGTGCCAGCTCACCAACTGGTCTCGATTCACCCCTCCACTTT
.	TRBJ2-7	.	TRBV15	CATSRVGKLRAYEQYF	TGTGCCACCAGCAGAGTGGGGAAACTCAGGGCCTACGAGCAGTACTTC
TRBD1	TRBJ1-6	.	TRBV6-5	CASSYFGQGYSPLHF	TGTGCCAGCAGTTACTTCGGACAGGGCTATTCACCCCTCCACTTT
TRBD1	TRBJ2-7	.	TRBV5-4	CASSPRDRREQYF	TGTGCCAGCAGCCCGAGGGACAGACGAGAGCAGTACTTC
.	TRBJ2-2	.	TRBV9	CASSALLNGGELFF	TGTGCCAGCAGCGCCTTATTGAACGGCGGGGAGCTGTTTTTT
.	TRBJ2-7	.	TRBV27	CASSPSSYEQYF	TGTGCCAGCAGTCCCTCCTCCTACGAGCAGTACTTC